This TCR beta chain was documented in a study of cytomegalovirus exposure and HLA in healthy donors. General study points: A highly shared variant cluster was judged a likely technical artifact.

In regard to this clone: Its antigen is unknown.

It was with 60 Vbeta and 13 Jbeta primers that the PCR ran. The repertoire was sequenced with immunoSEQ multiplex PCR; TCRdb's copy has only in-frame clones and lacks some. The repertoire holds about 160,000 clones, with roughly 63% as singletons. The germline V and J ends were trimmed by 2 bases and 2 bases, with 11 bases remaining between them. CDR1 is SGHNT and CDR2 is YYREEE in the germline V gene (reference sequence). CDR3 length equals 14 residues. The sequencing input was PBMCs. The sequence was collected from an older woman in good health and CMV-seropositive. This chain joins TRBV5-4 and TRBJ2-7; maybe TRBD2 (6 bases). The CDR3 DNA follows: TGTGCCAGCAGCTTCAGCGGGCCAACCTACGAGCAGTACTTC. It specifies CASSFSGPTYEQYF. The full variable domain, in which reference TRBV5-4 and TRBJ2-7 provide the parts outside the CDR3, is ETGVTQSPTHLIKTRGQQVTLRCSSQSGHNTVSWYQQALGQGPQFIFQYYREEENGRGNFPPRFSGLQFPNYSSELNVNALELDDSALYLCASSFSGPTYEQYFGPGTRLTVT.